This T cell receptor beta chain originates from a study of cytomegalovirus exposure and HLA in healthy donors. To note about this clone: Its antigen remains unknown.

The study ran its PCR with 60 Vbeta and 13 Jbeta primers. Data came from immunoSEQ multiplex PCR; TCRdb stores just in-frame clones and leaves some out. The table has approximately 99,000 clones, roughly 73% seen once. Findings and caveats of the study: Most of the CMV-associated TCR beta chains (in a later analysis) appeared to be HLA-restricted. Reports credit the classifier with highly specific, highly sensitive diagnosis of cytomegalovirus status.

Germline V lookup: CDR1 SNHLY, CDR2 FYNNEI. V was clipped by 6 bases and J by 6 bases; unmatched bases: 11. The CDR3 is 15 residues long. The specimen sequenced was PBMCs. The chain combines TRBV2 with TRBJ1-3; 7 positions agree with TRBD1. The sequence derives from a man aged 40-49 years in good health and CMV-seronegative. The DNA of the CDR3 is TGTGCCAGCAGCATACAGGGGCCGACCACAAACACCATATATTTT. Translation gives CASSIQGPTTNTIYF.